This T cell receptor (beta chain) was identified during a study of T cell responses to AZD1222 COVID-19 vaccine (dated by TCRdb to the early 2020s). About the full investigation: Because spike-specific TCR depth and breadth did not differ between the two schedules, AZD1222 recipients who got a second dose at roughly 4 weeks were pooled with those who got a second dose at roughly 12 weeks. A total of about 230 trial participants underwent TCR sequencing, of whom 207 received two doses of AZD1222 and some 26 received two doses of the MenACWY control vaccine. Trial participants were enrolled into age subgroups of 18-55, 56-69 and 70-plus years, which contained 148, 28 and 57 TCR-sequenced participants, respectively. Broader findings and caveats from the paper: Conclusions about previously exposed vaccinees are limited, since just five or six AZD1222 recipients were seropositive for SARS-CoV-2 at baseline. Epitopes outside the regions mutated in the B.1.351 and B.1.1.7 variants were reportedly recognized by nearly half of the unique spike-specific TCRs. CD4 TCRs associated with the vaccine covered the entire spike protein, and the dominant responses were in regions 160-218 and 743-854. Because no day 14 peak-response samples were available, the repertoires could be characterized only after the peak T cell response. Participants were mostly white British and included more females than males, and it was suggested by the authors that clonal diversity may have been underestimated. In the small 56-69-year group, the increase in depth fell short of significance, most likely because of low power. After two AZD1222 doses, spike-specific TCR breadth and depth were significantly higher than at day 0 and than in MenACWY recipients.

According to the germline V gene, CDR1 reads MNHEY and CDR2 reads SVGAGI. V loses 6 bases, J loses 5 bases, and the germline ends lie 11 bases apart. The CDR3 numbers 13 residues from cysteine through phenylalanine. Of the read, only the CDR3 DNA is kept; its 39 bases are in frame from base 1. In the case of this clone: Its antigen is not yet known. Base quality data are lacking; no much larger clone is found one base away.

Per the publication, the time point label means: baseline before first vaccination. Vaccinee samples were obtained from the UK trials COV001 and COV002, which included a single-blind randomized controlled phase 2/3 trial of AZD1222 (ChAdOx1 nCoV-19) in healthy adults. Trial participant PBMC samples were collected at day 0 and day 28 after the second dose for TCRbeta chain sequencing. The CDR3 regions of human TCRbeta chains were analyzed by immunosequencing. In the source study's methods: Repertoire TCRs were matched against a reference library of SARS-CoV-2-specific TCRs generated with the MIRA antigen-specificity platform. Breadth meant the fraction of unique TCRs that were SARS-CoV-2-associated, whereas depth meant the fraction of total T cells that were SARS-CoV-2-associated. Each spike-specific TCR was assigned to its reactive spike region and to a CD4 or CD8 class using the MIRA data. Log10-transformed breadth and depth values were compared by one-way ANOVA with Sidak's multiple comparisons tests. The clones in this table, taken by TCRdb from immuneACCESS, are in-frame only. Not every clone is retained; where verified, under half of the shortfall comes from an unresolved V gene, and the cause of the rest is unknown. V, J and clone size reflect that table, while D and trimming were determined from the DNA. Counted in this sample were 120,000 to 150,000 clones; less than 95% of them appeared once. Approximately 2.8% of the sample goes to the ten largest clones.

This sample comprised peripheral blood, obtained on day 0 of AZD1222 vaccination. The clonotype originates from an adult in good health. The chain employs TRBV6-5 and TRBJ1-5; no D gene is confidently identified. This receptor carries the CDR3 CASSPGRDQPQHF. The DNA sequence follows: TGTGCCAGCAGCCCCGGGAGGGATCAGCCCCAGCATTTT.